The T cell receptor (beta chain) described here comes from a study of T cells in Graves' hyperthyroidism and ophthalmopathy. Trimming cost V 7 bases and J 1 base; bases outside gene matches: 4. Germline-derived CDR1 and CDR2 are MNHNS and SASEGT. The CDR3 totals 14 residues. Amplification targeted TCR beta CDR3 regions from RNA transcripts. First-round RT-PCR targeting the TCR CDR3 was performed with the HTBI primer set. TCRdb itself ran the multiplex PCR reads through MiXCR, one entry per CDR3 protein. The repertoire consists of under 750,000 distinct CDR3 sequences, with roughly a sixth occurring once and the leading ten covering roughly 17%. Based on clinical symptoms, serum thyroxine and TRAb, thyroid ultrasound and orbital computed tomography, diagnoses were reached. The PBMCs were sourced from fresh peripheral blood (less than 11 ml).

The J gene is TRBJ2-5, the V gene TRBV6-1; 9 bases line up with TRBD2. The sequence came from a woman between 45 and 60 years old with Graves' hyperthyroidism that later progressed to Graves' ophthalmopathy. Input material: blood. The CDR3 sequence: CASKSGGPQETQYF. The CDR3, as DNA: TGTGCCAGCAAGAGCGGGGGGCCCCAAGAGACCCAGTACTTC.